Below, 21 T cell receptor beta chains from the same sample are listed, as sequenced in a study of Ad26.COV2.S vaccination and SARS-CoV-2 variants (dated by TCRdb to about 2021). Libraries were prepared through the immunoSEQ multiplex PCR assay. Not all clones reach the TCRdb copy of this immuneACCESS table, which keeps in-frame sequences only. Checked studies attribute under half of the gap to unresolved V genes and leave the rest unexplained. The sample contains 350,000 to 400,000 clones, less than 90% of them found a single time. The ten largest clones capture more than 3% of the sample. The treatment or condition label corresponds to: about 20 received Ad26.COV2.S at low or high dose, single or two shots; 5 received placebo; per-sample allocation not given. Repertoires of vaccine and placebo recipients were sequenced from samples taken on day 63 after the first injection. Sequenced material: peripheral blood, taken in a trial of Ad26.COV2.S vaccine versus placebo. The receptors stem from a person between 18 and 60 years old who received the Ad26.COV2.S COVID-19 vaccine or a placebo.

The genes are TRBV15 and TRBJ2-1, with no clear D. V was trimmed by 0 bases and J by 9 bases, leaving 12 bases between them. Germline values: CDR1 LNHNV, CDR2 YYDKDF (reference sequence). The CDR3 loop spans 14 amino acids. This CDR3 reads CATSRDQDSLEQFF. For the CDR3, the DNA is TGTGCCACCAGCAGAGATCAAGATAGTCTTGAGCAGTTCTTC.

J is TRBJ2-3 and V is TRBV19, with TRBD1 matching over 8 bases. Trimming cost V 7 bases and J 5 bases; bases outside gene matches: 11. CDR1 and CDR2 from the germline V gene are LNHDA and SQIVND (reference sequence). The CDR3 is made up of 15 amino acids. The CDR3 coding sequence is TGTGCCAGTACCCCCTCGGACAGGGCGGGAGATACGCAGTATTTT. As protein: CASTPSDRAGDTQYF.

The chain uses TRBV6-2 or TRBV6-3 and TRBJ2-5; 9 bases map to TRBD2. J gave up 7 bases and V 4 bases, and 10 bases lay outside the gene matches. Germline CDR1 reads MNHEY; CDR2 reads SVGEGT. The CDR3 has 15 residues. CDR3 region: CASSLSGGSPLTQYF. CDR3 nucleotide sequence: TGTGCCAGCAGTTTAAGCGGGGGGTCCCCATTGACCCAGTACTTC.

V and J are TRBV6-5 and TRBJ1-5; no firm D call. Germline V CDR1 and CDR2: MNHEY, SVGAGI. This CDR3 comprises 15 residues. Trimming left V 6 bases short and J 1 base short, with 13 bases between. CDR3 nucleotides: TGTGCCAGCAGCCCGAGGAGGGAGAGCAATCAGCCCCAGCATTTT. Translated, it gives CASSPRRESNQPQHF.

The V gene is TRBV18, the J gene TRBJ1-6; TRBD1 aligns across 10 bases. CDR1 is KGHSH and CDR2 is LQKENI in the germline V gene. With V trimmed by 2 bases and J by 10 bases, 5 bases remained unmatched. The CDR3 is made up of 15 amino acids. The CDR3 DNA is TGTGCCAGCTCACCATTGGGACAGGGGAGCTCACCCCTCCACTTT. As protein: CASSPLGQGSSPLHF.

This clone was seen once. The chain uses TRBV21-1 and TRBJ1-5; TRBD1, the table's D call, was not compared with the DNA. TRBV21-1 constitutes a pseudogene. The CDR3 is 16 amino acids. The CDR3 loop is CASSKEGQGYNQPQHF. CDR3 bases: TGTGCCAGCAGCAAAGAGGGTCAGGGCTACAATCAGCCCCAGCATTTT.

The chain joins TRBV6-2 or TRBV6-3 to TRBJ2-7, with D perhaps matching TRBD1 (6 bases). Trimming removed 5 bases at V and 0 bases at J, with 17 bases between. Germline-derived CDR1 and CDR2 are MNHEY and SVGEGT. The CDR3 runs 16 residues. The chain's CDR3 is CASSPQTGLYSYEQYF. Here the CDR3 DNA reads TGTGCCAGCAGTCCACAAACAGGGCTATACTCCTACGAGCAGTACTTC.

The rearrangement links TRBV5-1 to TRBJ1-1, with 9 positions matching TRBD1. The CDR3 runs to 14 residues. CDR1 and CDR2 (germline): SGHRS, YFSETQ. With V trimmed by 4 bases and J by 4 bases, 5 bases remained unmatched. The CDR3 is CASSLRTGATEAFF. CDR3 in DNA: TGCGCCAGCAGCCTTCGGACAGGGGCCACTGAAGCTTTCTTT.

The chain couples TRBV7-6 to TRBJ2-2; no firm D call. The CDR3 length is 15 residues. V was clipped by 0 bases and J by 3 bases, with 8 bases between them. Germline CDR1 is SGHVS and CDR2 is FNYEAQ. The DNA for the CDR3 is TGTGCCAGCAGCTTAGCGCTCGGTTACACCGGGGAGCTGTTTTTT. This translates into CASSLALGYTGELFF.

The chain's CDR3 is CASGLDPTLAGGTDTQYF. CDR3 nucleotides: TGTGCTAGTGGTTTGGATCCAACACTAGCGGGCGGCACAGATACGCAGTATTTT. This chain links TRBV12-5 with TRBJ2-3; TRBD2 matches 9 bases. Trimming removed 1 base from V and 1 base from J; junction bases left unmatched: 9. Germline V lookup: CDR1 LGHNT, CDR2 FRNRAP. There are 18 residues in the CDR3.

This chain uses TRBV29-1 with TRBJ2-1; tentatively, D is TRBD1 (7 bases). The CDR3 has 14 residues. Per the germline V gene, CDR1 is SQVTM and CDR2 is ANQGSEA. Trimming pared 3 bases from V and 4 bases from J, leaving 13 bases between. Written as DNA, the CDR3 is TGCAGCGTTGATAAGGCGGGACAGTACAATGAGCAGTTCTTC. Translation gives CSVDKAGQYNEQFF.

The CDR3 nucleotides are TGTGCCAGCAGCCAAGATTTGACTACCGGGGAGCTGTTTTTT. It is translated as CASSQDLTTGELFF. The J gene is TRBJ2-2, the V gene TRBV3-1 (or the pseudogene TRBV3-2); D is unresolved. Germline CDR1 LGHDT, CDR2 YNNKEL (reference sequence). Trimming removed 0 bases from V and 5 bases from J, with 7 bases in between. CDR3 length equals 14 residues.

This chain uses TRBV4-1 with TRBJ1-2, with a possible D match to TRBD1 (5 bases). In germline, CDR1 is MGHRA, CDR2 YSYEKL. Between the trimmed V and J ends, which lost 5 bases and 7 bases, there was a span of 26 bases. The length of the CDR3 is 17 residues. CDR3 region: CASSSGRVTGRSVGYTF. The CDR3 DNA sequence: TGCGCCAGCAGCTCCGGTCGGGTCACAGGACGCTCGGTTGGCTACACCTTC.

The CDR3 bases are TGTGCCAGCAGTTACGGTCCCGGGGGGAGTTACAATGAGCAGTTCTTC. Residues: CASSYGPGGSYNEQFF. V usage is TRBV6-5 and J usage is TRBJ2-1, with 7 bases lining up with TRBD2. The V gene's germline CDR1 is MNHEY and CDR2 SVGAGI. There are 16 residues in the CDR3. With V trimmed by 2 bases and J by 4 bases, 8 bases remained unmatched.

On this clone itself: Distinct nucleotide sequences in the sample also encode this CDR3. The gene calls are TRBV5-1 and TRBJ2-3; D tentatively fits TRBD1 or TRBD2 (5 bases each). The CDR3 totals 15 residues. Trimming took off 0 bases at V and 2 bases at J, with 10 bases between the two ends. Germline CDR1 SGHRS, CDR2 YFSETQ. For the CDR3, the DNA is TGCGCCAGCAGCTTGGTGAGAGGGGCCACAGATACGCAGTATTTT. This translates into CASSLVRGATDTQYF.

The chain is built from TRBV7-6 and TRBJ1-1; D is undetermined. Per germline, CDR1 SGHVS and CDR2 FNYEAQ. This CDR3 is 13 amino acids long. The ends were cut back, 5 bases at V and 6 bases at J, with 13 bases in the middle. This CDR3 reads CASSQDLIAEAFF. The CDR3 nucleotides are TGTGCCAGCAGCCAAGATCTCATCGCTGAAGCTTTCTTT.

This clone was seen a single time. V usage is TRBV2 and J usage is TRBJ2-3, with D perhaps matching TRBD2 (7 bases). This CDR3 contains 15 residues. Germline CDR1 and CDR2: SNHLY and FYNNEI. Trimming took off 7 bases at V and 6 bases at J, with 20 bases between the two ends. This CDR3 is CASTGDYTAVDTQYF. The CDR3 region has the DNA TGTGCCAGCACAGGGGACTACACAGCCGTGGATACGCAGTATTTT.

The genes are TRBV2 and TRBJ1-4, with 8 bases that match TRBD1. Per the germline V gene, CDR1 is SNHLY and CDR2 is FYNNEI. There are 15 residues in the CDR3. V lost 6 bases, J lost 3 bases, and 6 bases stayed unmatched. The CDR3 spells CASRGQGAANEKLFF. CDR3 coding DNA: TGTGCCAGCAGAGGGCAGGGGGCGGCTAATGAAAAACTGTTTTTT.

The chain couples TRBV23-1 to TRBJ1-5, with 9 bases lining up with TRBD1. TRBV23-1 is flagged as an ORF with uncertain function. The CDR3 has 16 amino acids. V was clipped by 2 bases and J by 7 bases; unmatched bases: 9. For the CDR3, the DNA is TGCGCCAGCAGTCAACCCGGGACAGGGAGTGGACAGCCCCAGCATTTT. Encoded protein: CASSQPGTGSGQPQHF.

CDR3 bases: TGTGCCAGCAGGACAGGGGACCGTAATGAAAAACTGTTTTTT. The encoded protein is CASRTGDRNEKLFF. The chain links TRBV6-5 to TRBJ1-4; 8 bases are shared with TRBD1. This CDR3 contains 14 residues. Germline CDR1 reads MNHEY; CDR2 reads SVGAGI. The ends lost 6 bases at V and 4 bases at J; junction bases unmatched: 4.

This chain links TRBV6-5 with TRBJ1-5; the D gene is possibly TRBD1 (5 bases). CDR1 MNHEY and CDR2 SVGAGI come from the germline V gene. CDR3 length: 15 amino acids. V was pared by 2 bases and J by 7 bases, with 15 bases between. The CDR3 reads CASSYGLGGGQPQHF. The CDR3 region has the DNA TGTGCCAGCAGTTACGGGTTGGGGGGAGGGCAGCCCCAGCATTTT.